This T cell receptor (beta chain) was sequenced during a study of T cells in Graves' hyperthyroidism and ophthalmopathy. General observations from the study: Clonotypes that were expanded in thyroid above 0.001 mostly appeared in blood too. A model of 13 V-J pairs discriminated ophthalmopathy from stable hyperthyroidism. Ophthalmopathy was model-predicted a median approximately six months pre-onset.

This clonotype has at least ten counts. What it binds is not known. V was pared by 4 bases and J by 6 bases, with 6 bases of the junction left unmatched. There are 15 residues in the CDR3. CDR1 LGHDT and CDR2 YNNKEL come from the germline V gene (reference sequence). Researchers took RNA transcripts and amplified the TCR beta CDR3 regions from them. A set of HTBI primers served as the primers for a first-round RT-PCR of the TCR CDR3. TCRdb passed the multiplex PCR reads through MiXCR, listing each CDR3 protein once. The sample records some 490,000 distinct CDR3 sequences, 22% being singletons. In the ophthalmopathy cohort, Clinical Activity Score was at least 3, NOSPECS grade at least 4, and duration under 3 months.

The specimen sequenced was blood. The chain employs TRBV3-1 and TRBJ1-2, with 12 nucleotides matching TRBD1. This TCR came from a woman in her seventies with Graves' ophthalmopathy. CDR3 protein: CASSPSGTGGHGYTF. CDR3 sequence (DNA): TGTGCCAGCAGCCCCTCCGGGACAGGGGGCCATGGCTACACCTTC.